The 2 T cell receptor beta chains in this list originate from one sample, sequenced in a study of T cells in Graves' hyperthyroidism and ophthalmopathy. RNA transcripts gave rise to amplified TCR beta CDR3 regions. HTBI primers were the set used in a first-round RT-PCR of the TCR CDR3. MiXCR, run by TCRdb on the multiplex PCR reads, gives a single entry per CDR3 protein. The sample lists hundreds of thousands of distinct CDR3 sequences; roughly 14% were seen once. The sequenced sample consisted of blood. These TCRs come from a woman between 40 and 55 years old with Graves' ophthalmopathy.

This clonotype showed up just a few times. V gene TRBV29-1 combines with J gene TRBJ2-2; tentative D call: TRBD1 (5 bases). The ends were cut back, 7 bases at V and 4 bases at J, with 13 bases in the middle. Germline V gives CDR1 SQVTM, CDR2 ANQGSEA. The CDR3 spans 13 residues. The CDR3 bases are TGCAGCGCACCAGGGTCGGTCACCGGGGAGCTGTTTTTT. Amino acid sequence: CSAPGSVTGELFF.

This clonotype was detected many times. This chain links TRBV12-3 or TRBV12-4 with TRBJ1-1, with D possibly being TRBD1 (5 bases). CDR3 length equals 16 residues. Trimming cost V 8 bases and J 1 base, with 20 bases left between them. CDR3 residues: CASGLLGGRKNTEAFF. The DNA of the CDR3 is TGTGCCAGCGGCCTCTTGGGGGGTAGGAAGAACACTGAAGCTTTCTTT.